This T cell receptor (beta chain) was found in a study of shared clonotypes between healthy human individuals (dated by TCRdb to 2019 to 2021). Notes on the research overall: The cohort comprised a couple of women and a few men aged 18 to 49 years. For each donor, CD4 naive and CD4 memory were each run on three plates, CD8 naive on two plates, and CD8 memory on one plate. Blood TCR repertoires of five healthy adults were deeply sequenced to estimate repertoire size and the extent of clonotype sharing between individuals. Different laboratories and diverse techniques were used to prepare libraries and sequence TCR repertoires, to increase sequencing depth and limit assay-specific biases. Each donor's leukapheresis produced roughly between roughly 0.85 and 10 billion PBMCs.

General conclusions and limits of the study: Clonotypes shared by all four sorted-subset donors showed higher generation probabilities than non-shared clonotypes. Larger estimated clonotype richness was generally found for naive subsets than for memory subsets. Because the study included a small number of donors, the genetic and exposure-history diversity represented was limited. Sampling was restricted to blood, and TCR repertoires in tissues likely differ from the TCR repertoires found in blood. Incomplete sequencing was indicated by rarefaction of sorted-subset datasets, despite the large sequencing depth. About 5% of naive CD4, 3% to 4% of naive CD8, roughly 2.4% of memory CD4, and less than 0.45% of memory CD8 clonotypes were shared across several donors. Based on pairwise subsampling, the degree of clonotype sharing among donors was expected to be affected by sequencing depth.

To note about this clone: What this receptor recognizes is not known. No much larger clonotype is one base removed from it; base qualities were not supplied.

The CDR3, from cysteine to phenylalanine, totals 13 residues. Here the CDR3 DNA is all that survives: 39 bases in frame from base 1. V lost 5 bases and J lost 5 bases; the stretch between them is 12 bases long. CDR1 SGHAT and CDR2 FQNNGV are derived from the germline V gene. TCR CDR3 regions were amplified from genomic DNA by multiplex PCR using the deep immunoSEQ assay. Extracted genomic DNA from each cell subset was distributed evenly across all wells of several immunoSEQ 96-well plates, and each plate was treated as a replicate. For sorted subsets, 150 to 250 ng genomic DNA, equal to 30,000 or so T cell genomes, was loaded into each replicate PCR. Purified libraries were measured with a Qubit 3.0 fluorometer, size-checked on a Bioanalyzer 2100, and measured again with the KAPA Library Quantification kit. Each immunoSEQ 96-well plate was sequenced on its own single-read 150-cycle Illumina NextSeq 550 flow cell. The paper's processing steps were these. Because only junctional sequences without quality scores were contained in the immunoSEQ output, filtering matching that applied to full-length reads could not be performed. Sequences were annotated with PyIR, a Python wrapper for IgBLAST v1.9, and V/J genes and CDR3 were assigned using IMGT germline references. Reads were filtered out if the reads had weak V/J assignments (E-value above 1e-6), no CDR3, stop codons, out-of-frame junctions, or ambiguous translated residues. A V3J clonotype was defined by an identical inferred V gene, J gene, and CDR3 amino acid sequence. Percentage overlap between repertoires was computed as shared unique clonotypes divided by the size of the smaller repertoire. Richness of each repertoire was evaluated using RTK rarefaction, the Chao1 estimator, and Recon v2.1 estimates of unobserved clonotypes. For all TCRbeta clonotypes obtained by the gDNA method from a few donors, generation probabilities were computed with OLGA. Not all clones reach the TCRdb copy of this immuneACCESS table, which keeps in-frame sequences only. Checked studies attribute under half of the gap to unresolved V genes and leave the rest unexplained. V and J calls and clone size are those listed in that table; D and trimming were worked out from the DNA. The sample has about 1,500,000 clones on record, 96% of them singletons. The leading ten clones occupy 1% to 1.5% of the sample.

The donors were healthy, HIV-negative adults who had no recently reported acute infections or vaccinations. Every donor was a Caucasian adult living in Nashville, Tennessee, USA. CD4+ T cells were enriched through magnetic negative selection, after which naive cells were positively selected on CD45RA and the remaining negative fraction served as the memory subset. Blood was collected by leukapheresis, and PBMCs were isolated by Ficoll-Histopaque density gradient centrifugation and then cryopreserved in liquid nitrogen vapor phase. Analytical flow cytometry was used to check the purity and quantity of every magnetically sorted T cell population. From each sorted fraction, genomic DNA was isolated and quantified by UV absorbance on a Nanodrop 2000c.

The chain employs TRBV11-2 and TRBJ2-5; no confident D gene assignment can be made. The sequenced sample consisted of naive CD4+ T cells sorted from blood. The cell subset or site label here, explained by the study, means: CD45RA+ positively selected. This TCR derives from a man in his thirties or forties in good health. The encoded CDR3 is CASSPPVRETQYF. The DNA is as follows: TGTGCCAGCAGCCCCCCCGTTCGCGAGACCCAGTACTTC.